A single TCR beta chain is shown here with its context. J was trimmed by 6 bases and V by 5 bases; bases with no gene match: 16. The CDR3 has 16 amino acids. Germline V gene lookup returns CDR1 SGHAT and CDR2 FQNNGV. The table came from immunoSEQ multiplex PCR; TCRdb's copy has only in-frame clones and leaves some out. The sample includes more than 95,000 clones, 85% to 90% of them seen just once. The sample originates from a study of blood T cell repertoires in COVID-19. At the level of the study: The origin of the acute and convalescent COVID-19 samples was the United States, Italy and Spain.

The sequencing sample was made of peripheral blood. This receptor was obtained from a human donor in a cohort sampled during active COVID-19. This rearrangement joins TRBV11-2 to TRBJ2-7; TRBD2 matches at 7 bases. CDR3 region: CASSPLVGRILGEQYF. The CDR3 DNA reads TGTGCCAGCAGCCCTCTGGTCGGGAGGATCTTGGGCGAGCAGTACTTC.